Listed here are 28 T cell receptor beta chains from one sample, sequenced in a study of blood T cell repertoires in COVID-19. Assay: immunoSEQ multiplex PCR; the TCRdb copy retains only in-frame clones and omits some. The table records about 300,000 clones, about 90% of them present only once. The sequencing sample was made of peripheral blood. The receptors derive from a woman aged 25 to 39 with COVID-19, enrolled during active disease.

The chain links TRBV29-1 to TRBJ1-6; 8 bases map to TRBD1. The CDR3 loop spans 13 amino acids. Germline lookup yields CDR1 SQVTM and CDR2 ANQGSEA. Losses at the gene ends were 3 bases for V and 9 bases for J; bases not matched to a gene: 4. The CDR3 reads CSVETGDGSPLHF. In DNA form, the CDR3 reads TGCAGCGTTGAGACAGGGGACGGTTCACCCCTCCACTTT.

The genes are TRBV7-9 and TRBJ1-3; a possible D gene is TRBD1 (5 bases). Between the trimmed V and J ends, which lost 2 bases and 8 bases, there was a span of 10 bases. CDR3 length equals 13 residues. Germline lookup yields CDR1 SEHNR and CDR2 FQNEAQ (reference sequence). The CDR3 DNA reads TGTGCCAGCAGCTTAAGCGCAGGGTACACCATATATTTT. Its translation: CASSLSAGYTIYF.

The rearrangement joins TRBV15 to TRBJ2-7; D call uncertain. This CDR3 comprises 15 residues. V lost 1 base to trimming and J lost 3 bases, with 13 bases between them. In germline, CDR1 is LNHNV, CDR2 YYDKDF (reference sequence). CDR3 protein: CATSRVYREFYEQYF. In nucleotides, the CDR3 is TGTGCCACCAGCAGAGTCTATCGAGAGTTCTACGAGCAGTACTTC.

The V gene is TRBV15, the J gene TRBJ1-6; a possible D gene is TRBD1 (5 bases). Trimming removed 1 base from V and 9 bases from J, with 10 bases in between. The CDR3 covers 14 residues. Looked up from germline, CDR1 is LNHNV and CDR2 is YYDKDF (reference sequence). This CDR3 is CATSRGGGFSPLHF. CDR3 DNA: TGTGCCACCAGCAGAGGGGGGGGGTTTTCACCCCTCCACTTT.

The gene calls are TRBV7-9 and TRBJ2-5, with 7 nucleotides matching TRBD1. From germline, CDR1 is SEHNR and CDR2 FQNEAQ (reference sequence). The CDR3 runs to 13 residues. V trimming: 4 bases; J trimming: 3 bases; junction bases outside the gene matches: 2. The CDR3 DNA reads TGTGCCAGCAGCTCAGACAGGGAAGAGACCCAGTACTTC. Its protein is CASSSDREETQYF.

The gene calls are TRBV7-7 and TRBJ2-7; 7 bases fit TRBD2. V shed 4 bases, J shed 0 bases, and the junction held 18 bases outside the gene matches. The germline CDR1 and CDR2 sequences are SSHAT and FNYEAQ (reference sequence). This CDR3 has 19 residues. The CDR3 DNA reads TGTGCCAGCAGCTCCAAATTGCGGGGGACGGAACGAAGCTCCTACGAGCAGTACTTC. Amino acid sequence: CASSSKLRGTERSSYEQYF.

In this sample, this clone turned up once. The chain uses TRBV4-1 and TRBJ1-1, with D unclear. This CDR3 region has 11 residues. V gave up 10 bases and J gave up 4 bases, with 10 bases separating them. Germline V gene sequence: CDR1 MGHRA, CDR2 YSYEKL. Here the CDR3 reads CATSSRTEAFF. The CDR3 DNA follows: TGCGCCACAAGCTCTCGCACTGAAGCTTTCTTT.

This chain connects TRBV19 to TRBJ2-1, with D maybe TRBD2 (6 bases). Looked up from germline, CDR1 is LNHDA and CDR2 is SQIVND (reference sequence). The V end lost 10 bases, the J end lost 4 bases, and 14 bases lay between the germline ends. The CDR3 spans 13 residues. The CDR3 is CATGTEMYNEQFF. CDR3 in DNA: TGTGCCACCGGGACTGAAATGTACAATGAGCAGTTCTTC.

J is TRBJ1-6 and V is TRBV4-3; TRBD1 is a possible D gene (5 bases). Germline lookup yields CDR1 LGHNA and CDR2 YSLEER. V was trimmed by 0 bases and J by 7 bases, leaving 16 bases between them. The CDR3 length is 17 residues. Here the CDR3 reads CASSQEWQGEPNSPLHF. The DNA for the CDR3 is TGCGCCAGCAGCCAAGAATGGCAGGGTGAACCAAATTCACCCCTCCACTTT.

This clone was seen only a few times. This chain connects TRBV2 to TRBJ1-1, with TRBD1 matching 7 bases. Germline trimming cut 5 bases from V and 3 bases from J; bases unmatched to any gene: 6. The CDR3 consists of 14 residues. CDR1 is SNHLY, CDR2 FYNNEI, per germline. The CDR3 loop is CASSNRGWDTEAFF. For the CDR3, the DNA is TGTGCCAGCAGTAACAGGGGTTGGGACACTGAAGCTTTCTTT.

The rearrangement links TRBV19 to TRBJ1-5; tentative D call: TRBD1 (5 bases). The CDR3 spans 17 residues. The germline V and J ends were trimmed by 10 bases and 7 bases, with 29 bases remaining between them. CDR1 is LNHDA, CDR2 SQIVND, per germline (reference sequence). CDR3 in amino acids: CATTGRVSPFAVQPQHF. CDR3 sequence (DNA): TGTGCCACCACTGGCAGGGTTTCCCCCTTTGCGGTGCAGCCCCAGCATTTT.

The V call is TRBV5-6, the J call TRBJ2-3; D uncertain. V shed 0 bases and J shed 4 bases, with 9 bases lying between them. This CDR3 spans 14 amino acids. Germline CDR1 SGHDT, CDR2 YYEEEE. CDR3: CASSLAPAADTQYF. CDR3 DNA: TGTGCCAGCAGCTTGGCCCCCGCGGCAGATACGCAGTATTTT.

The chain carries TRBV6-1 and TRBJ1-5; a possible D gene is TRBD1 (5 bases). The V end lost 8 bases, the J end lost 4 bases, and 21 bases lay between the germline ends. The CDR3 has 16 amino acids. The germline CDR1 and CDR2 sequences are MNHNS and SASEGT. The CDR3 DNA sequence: TGTGCCAGCTGTGGCGGGGCATTGATCCAAAATCAGCCCCAGCATTTT. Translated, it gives CASCGGALIQNQPQHF.

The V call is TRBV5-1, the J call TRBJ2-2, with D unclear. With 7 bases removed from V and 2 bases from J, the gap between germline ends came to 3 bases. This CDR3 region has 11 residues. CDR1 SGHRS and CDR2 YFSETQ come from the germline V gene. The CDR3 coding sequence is TGCGCCAGCCCTAACACCGGGGAGCTGTTTTTT. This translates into CASPNTGELFF.

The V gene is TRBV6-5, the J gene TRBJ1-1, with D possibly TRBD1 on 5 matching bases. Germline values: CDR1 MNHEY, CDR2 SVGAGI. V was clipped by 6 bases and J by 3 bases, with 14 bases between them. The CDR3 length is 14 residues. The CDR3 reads CASSGLGGHTEAFF. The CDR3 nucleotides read TGTGCCAGCAGCGGCCTGGGGGGACACACTGAAGCTTTCTTT.

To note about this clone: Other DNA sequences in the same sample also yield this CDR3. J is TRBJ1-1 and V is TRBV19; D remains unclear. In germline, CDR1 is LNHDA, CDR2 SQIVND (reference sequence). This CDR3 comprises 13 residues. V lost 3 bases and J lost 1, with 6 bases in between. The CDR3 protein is CASSITGNTEAFF. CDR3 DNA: TGTGCCAGTAGTATTACGGGGAACACTGAAGCTTTCTTT.

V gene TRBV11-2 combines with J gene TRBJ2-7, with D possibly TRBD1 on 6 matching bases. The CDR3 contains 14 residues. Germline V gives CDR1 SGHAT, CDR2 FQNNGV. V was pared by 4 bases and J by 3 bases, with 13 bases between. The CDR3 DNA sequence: TGTGCCAGCAGCTCTATCGGGACACTCTACGAGCAGTACGTC. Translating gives CASSSIGTLYEQYV.

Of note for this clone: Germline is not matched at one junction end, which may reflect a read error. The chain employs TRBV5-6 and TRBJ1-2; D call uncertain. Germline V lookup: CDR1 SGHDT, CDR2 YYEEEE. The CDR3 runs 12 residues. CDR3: CASSFQYYGYTF. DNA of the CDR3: TGTGCCAGCAGCTTCCAGTACTACGGCTACACCTTC.

The CDR3 coding sequence is TGTGCCAGCTCACCACCAGCGACCGGGGAGCTGTTTTTT. This codes for CASSPPATGELFF. The gene calls are TRBV18 and TRBJ2-2; D gene uncertain. The ends were cut back, 0 bases at V and 5 bases at J, with 4 bases in the middle. CDR3 size: 13 residues. The V gene's germline CDR1 is KGHSH and CDR2 LQKENI. Using reference TRBV18 and TRBJ2-2 for the parts outside the CDR3, the full variable domain is NAGVMQNPRHLVRRRGQEARLRCSPMKGHSHVYWYRQLPEEGLKFMVYLQKENIIDESGMPKERFSAEFPKEGPSILRIQQVVRGDSAAYFCASSPPATGELFFGEGSRLTVL.

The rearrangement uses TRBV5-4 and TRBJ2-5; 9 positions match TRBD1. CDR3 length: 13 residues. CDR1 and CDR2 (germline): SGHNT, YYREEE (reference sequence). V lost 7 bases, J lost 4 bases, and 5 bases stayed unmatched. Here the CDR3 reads CASGDRGAETQYF. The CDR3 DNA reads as TGTGCCAGCGGAGACAGGGGGGCAGAGACCCAGTACTTC.

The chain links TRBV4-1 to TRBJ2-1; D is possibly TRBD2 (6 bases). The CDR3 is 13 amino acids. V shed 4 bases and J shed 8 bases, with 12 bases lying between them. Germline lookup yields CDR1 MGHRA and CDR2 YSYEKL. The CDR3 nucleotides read TGCGCCAGCAGCCCTCCTGGGGGGTATGAGCAGTTCTTC. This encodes CASSPPGGYEQFF.

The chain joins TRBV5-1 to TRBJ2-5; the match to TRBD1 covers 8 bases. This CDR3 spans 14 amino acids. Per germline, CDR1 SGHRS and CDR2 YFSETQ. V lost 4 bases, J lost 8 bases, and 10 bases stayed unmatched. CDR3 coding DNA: TGCGCCAGCAGCCTGGGGACAGGCAGTGTCACCCAGTACTTC. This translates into CASSLGTGSVTQYF.

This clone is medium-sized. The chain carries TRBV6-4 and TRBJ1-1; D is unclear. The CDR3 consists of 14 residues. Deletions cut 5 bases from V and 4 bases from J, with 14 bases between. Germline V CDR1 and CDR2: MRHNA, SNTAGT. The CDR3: CASSRHGEGTEAFF. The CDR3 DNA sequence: TGTGCCAGCAGTCGTCACGGAGAGGGCACTGAAGCTTTCTTT.

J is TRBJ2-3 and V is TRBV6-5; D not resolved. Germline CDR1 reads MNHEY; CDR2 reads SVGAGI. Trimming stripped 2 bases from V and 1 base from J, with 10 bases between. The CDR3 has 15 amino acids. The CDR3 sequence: CASSYTQLGTDTQYF. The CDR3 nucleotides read TGTGCCAGCAGTTACACTCAACTCGGCACAGATACGCAGTATTTT.

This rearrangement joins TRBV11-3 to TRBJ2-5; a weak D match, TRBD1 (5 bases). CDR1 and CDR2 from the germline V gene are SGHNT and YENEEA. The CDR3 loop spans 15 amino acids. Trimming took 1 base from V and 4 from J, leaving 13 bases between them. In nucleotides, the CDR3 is TGTGCCAGCAGCTTAGGGGTCAGGGAAAGAGAGACCCAGTACTTC. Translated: CASSLGVRERETQYF.

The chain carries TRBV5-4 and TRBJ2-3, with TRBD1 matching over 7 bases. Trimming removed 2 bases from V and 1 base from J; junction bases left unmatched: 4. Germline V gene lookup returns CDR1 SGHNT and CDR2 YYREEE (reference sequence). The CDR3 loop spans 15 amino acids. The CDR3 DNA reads TGTGCCAGCAGCTTACGACAGGGAGGCACAGATACGCAGTATTTT. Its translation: CASSLRQGGTDTQYF.

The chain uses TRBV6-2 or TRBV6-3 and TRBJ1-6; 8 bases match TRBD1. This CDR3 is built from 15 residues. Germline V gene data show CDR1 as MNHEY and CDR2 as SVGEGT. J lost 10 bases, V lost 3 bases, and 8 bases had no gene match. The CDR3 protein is CASSYTDRVTSPLHF. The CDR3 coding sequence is TGTGCCAGCAGTTATACGGACAGGGTAACCTCACCCCTCCACTTT.

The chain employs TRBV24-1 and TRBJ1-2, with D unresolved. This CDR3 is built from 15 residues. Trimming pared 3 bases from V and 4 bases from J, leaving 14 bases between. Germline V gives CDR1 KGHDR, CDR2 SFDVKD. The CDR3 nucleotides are TGTGCCACCAGTGATCAAATGAGGGCTGGCTATGGCTACACCTTC. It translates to CATSDQMRAGYGYTF.